A selection of T cell receptor beta chains follows, all from one sample in a study of blood T cells in healthy people across ages. TCRdb reprocessed the 5' RACE reads via MiXCR and lists one record per CDR3 protein. Of about 670,000 distinct CDR3 sequences in the sample, around 38% were seen once. Sequencing was carried out using blood. Source of these receptors: an elderly man in good health. The CDR3 runs from the conserved cysteine through the conserved F or W. Each record gives: V gene, D gene, J gene, clone size, CDR3 DNA, CDR3 protein. A D gene is named only where the DNA matches it firmly. Not every row has a clone size; where given, it reads once, few, many or a size class.

>TRBV27|TRBD2|TRBJ2-1|-
TGTGCCAGCAGTCTTAGCGGGAGGGTCTACAATGAGCAGTTCTTC
CASSLSGRVYNEQFF
>TRBV6-2/TRBV6-3|TRBD1|TRBJ1-2|few
TGTGCCAGCAGTTACTCCGGGCTTCGACAGGGTGATGGCTACACCTTC
CASSYSGLRQGDGYTF
>TRBV29-1|TRBD1|TRBJ2-1|few
TGCAGCGTGACTTCTCCGGGACAGGCCAGTATCGGGAATGAGCAGTTCTTC
CSVTSPGQASIGNEQFF
>TRBV2|TRBD1|TRBJ2-3|few
TGTGCCAGCAGCCCACAGGGGCGGAGGAGCACAGATACGCAGTATTTT
CASSPQGRRSTDTQYF
>TRBV7-2|-|TRBJ1-2|-
TGTGCCAGCAGCTTCGACACCTACTATGGCTACACCTTC
CASSFDTYYGYTF
>TRBV7-2|-|TRBJ1-5|few
TGTGCCAGCAGCTTAAACTTAGACAGCAATCAGCCCCAGCATTTT
CASSLNLDSNQPQHF
>TRBV20-1|TRBD1|TRBJ2-6|many
TGCAGTGCTAGAAGGGGGCCGGCGAGCTCTGGGGCCAACGTCCTGACTTTC
CSARRGPASSGANVLTF
>TRBV7-9|-|TRBJ1-1|few
TGTGCCAGCAGCCCCCTGGGGAGTGAAACTGAAGCTTTCTTT
CASSPLGSETEAFF
>TRBV18|-|TRBJ2-3|few
TGTGCCAGCTCACCAAGGAGGGACAGCGGAGGCACAGATACGCAGTATTTT
CASSPRRDSGGTDTQYF
>TRBV11-3|-|TRBJ2-7|-
TGTGCCAGCAGCTTAGGTAGCTGGAACTCCTACGAGCAGTACTTC
CASSLGSWNSYEQYF
>TRBV27|-|TRBJ2-7|-
TGTGCCAGCAGTGTCCGGGGAATGGTCTACGAGCAGTACTTC
CASSVRGMVYEQYF
>TRBV12-3/TRBV12-4|-|TRBJ1-2|few
TGTGCCAGCAACTCCCATGGGACATTCTGGGGCTACACCTTC
CASNSHGTFWGYTF
>TRBV28|TRBD2|TRBJ2-7|many
TGTGCCAGCAGTTTACAGGGAGGGTGGGAGCAGTACTTC
CASSLQGGWEQYF
>TRBV28|TRBD1|TRBJ1-6|few
TGTGCCAGCAGTTTCGGGGGACAGGGGCGAGATTCACCCCTCCACTTT
CASSFGGQGRDSPLHF
>TRBV5-1|-|TRBJ2-1|-
TGCGCCAGCAGCTTGACAGGGTTTAAAGAGACCCAGTTCTTC
CASSLTGFKETQFF
>TRBV5-1|-|TRBJ2-3|few
TGCGCCAGCAAAAGGTTAGGGCGTGCAGATACGCAGTATTTT
CASKRLGRADTQYF
>TRBV20-1|-|TRBJ2-1|-
TGCAGTGCTAGAGACCGCCTACCTTATGAGCAGTTCTTC
CSARDRLPYEQFF
>TRBV7-3|-|TRBJ1-2|few
TGTGCCAGCAGCTTAACCGGACCTCCGGAGCACTATGGCTACACCTTC
CASSLTGPPEHYGYTF
>TRBV24-1|-|TRBJ2-1|-
TGTGCCACCAGTGATACGGAGGCTTACAATGAGCAGTTCTTC
CATSDTEAYNEQFF
>TRBV5-4|-|TRBJ1-1|-
TGTGCCAGCAGCTTGGAACGGGTACGAGGCACTGAAGCTTTCTTT
CASSLERVRGTEAFF
>TRBV20-1|TRBD1|TRBJ2-7|few
TGCAGTGCTGTAAGGGGACAGGGGGCCTACGAGCAGTACTTC
CSAVRGQGAYEQYF
>TRBV5-1|TRBD2|TRBJ2-7|few
TGCGCCAGTCACGCGGGACTAAGGGACTACGAGCAGTACTTC
CASHAGLRDYEQYF
>TRBV9|-|TRBJ2-5|-
TGTGCCAGCAGCGTAGTGGGAGGTCGGACCCAGTACTTC
CASSVVGGRTQYF
>TRBV9|-|TRBJ2-1|-
TGTGCCAGCAGCGTAGCTGGCGGCCTTGGGAATGAGCAGTTCTTC
CASSVAGGLGNEQFF
>TRBV7-8|-|TRBJ1-2|once
TGTGCCAGCAGCTTAGTTGTCTCCTATGGCTACACCTTC
CASSLVVSYGYTF
>TRBV3-1|TRBD1|TRBJ2-6|-
TGTGCCAGCAGCCAAGGACAGGGATACTCTGGGGCCAACGTCCTGACTTTC
CASSQGQGYSGANVLTF
>TRBV30|TRBD2|TRBJ2-3|-
TGTGCCTGCGGGACTAGCGGGAGGGCCTCGGCAGATACGCAGTATTTT
CACGTSGRASADTQYF